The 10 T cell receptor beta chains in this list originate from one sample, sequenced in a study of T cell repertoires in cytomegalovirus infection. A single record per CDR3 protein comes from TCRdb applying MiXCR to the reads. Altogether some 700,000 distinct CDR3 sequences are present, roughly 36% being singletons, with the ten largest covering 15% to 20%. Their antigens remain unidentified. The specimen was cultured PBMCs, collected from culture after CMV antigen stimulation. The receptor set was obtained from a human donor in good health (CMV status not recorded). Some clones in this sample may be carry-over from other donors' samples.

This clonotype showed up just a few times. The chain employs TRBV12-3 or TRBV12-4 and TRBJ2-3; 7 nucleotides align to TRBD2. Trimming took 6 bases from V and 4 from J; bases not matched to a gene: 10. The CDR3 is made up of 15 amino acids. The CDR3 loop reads CASRQREAPPDTQYF. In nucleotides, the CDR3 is TGTGCCAGCAGACAACGGGAGGCCCCCCCAGATACGCAGTATTTT.

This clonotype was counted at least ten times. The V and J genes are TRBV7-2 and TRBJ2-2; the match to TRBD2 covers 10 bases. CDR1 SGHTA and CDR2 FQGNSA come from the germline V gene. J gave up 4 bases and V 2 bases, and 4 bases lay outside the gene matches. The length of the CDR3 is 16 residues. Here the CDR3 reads CASSLWTSGSTGELFF. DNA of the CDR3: TGTGCCAGCAGCTTATGGACTAGCGGTAGCACCGGGGAGCTGTTTTTT. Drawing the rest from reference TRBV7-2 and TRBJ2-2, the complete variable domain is GAGVSQSPSNKVTEKGKDVELRCDPISGHTALYWYRQSLGQGLEFLIYFQGNSAPDKSGLPSDRFSAERTGGSVSTLTIQRTQQEDSAVYLCASSLWTSGSTGELFFGEGSRLTVL.

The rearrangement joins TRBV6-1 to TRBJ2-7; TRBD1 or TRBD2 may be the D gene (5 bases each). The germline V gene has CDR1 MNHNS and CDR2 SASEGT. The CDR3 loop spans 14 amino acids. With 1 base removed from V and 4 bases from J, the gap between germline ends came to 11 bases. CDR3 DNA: TGTGCCAGCAGTGAAGGGGGGTCGGTATACGAGCAGTACTTC. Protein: CASSEGGSVYEQYF.

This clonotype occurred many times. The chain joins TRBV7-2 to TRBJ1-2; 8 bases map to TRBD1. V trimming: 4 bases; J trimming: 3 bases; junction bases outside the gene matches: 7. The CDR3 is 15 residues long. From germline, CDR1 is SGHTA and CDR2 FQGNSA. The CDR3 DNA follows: TGTGCCAGCAGCTCCACTCAGGGGGCGGACTATGGCTACACCTTC. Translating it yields CASSSTQGADYGYTF. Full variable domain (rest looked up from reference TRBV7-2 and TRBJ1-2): GAGVSQSPSNKVTEKGKDVELRCDPISGHTALYWYRQSLGQGLEFLIYFQGNSAPDKSGLPSDRFSAERTGGSVSTLTIQRTQQEDSAVYLCASSSTQGADYGYTFGSGTRLTVV.

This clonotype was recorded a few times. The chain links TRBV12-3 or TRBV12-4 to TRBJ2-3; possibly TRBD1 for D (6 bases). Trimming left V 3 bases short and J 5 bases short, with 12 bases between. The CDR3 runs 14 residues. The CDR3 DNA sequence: TGTGCCAGCAGTTTCAGGGGCGGTCAAGATACGCAGTATTTT. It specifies CASSFRGGQDTQYF.

The CDR3, as DNA: TGTGCCAGCAGCACAACGAGGACTGGATTGGAGCTGTTTTTT. It translates to CASSTTRTGLELFF. The rearrangement links TRBV7-9 to TRBJ2-2, with D tentatively TRBD2 (5 bases). Germline CDR1 SEHNR, CDR2 FQNEAQ (reference sequence). Trimming left V 5 bases short and J 10 bases short, with 17 bases between. The CDR3 consists of 14 residues.

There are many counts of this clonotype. The DNA of the CDR3 is TGTGCCAGCAGTCTTAGCGGGAGGGGGGAGACCCAGTACTTC. Protein: CASSLSGRGETQYF. The V call is TRBV7-8, the J call TRBJ2-5, with TRBD2 matching 11 bases. CDR1 is SGHVS, CDR2 FQNEAQ, per germline. This CDR3 region has 14 residues. V dropped 6 bases and J dropped 5; count of bases not matched to a gene: 5.

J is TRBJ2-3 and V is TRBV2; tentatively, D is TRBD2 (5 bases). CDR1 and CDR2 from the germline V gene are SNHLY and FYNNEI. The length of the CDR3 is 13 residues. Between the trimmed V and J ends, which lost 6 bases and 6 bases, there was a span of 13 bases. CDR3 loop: CASSAAEADTQYF. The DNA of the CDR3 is TGTGCCAGCAGCGCAGCGGAGGCGGATACGCAGTATTTT.

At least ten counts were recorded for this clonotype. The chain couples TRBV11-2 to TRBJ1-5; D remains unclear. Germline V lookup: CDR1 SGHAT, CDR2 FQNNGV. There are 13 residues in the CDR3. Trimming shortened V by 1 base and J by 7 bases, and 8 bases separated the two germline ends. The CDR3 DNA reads TGTGCCAGCAGCTTAGCAGTAGAACAGCCCCAGCATTTT. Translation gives CASSLAVEQPQHF.

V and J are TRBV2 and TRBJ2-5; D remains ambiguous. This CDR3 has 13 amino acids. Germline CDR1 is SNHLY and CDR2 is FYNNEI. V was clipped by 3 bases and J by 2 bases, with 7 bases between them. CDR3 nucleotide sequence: TGTGCCAGCAGTGACACAGCGCAAGAGACCCAGTACTTC. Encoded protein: CASSDTAQETQYF.